The 5 T cell receptor beta chains below all came from one sample that was sequenced in a study of early T cells in non-severe SARS-CoV-2 infection. One entry per CDR3 protein, called by TCRdb with MiXCR from the 5' RACE reads. The table shows some 91,000 distinct CDR3 sequences, with under 15% occurring only once. The sample consisted of whole blood. The receptors were sampled from an adult who was a healthcare worker with PCR-confirmed SARS-CoV-2 infection or an uninfected control (not recorded which).

This clonotype was recorded at least ten times. The chain recombines TRBV15 with TRBJ2-7; D is perhaps TRBD2 (6 bases). CDR3 size: 15 residues. V was cut by 0 bases and J by 4 bases, with 13 bases left in between. CDR1 LNHNV and CDR2 YYDKDF come from the germline V gene (reference sequence). The CDR3 reads CATSRDKSGLYEQYF. The DNA of the CDR3 is TGTGCCACCAGCAGAGATAAATCGGGACTGTACGAGCAGTACTTC.

This clonotype appeared a few times. The chain links TRBV6-2 or TRBV6-3 to TRBJ2-3, with D uncertain. The CDR3 extends over 12 amino acids. V lost 6 bases to trimming and J lost 9 bases, with 13 bases between them. Germline V CDR1 and CDR2: MNHEY, SVGEGT. As DNA, the CDR3 is TGTGCCAGCAGCAGAAACCGGGCCACGCAGTATTTT. This translates into CASSRNRATQYF.

This clonotype appeared a few times. The V and J genes are TRBV4-3 and TRBJ2-1, with 8 bases lining up with TRBD1. Trimming cost V 0 bases and J 7 bases; bases outside gene matches: 5. The CDR3 is 15 amino acids. CDR1 is LGHNA, CDR2 YSLEER, per germline. The chain's CDR3 is CASSQDPTGANEQFF. The CDR3 bases are TGCGCCAGCAGCCAAGACCCGACAGGGGCGAATGAGCAGTTCTTC.

This clonotype was recorded many times. The V gene is TRBV3-1, the J gene TRBJ1-6; TRBD1 might be the D (6 bases). In germline, CDR1 is LGHDT, CDR2 YNNKEL (reference sequence). This CDR3 spans 13 amino acids. The ends were cut back, 5 bases at V and 7 bases at J, with 9 bases in the middle. The CDR3 loop is CASSAGANSPLHF. In DNA, the CDR3 is TGTGCCAGCAGCGCGGGGGCCAATTCACCCCTCCACTTT. The full variable domain, with the rest looked up from reference TRBV3-1 and TRBJ1-6, is DTAVSQTPKYLVTQMGNDKSIKCEQNLGHDTMYWYKQDSKKFLKIMFSYNNKELIINETVPNRFSPKSPDKAHLNLHINSLELGDSAVYFCASSAGANSPLHFGNGTRLTVT.

The J gene is TRBJ1-1, the V gene TRBV6-6; no clear D gene. The CDR3 length is 15 residues. The V gene lost 2 bases and the J gene lost 4 bases, with 14 bases spanning the gap. The germline V gene has CDR1 MNHNY and CDR2 SVGAGI (reference sequence). This CDR3 reads CASSYPGFRGTEAFF. CDR3 nucleotides: TGTGCCAGCAGTTACCCGGGATTCCGAGGCACTGAAGCTTTCTTT.